This TCR beta chain was captured by sequencing in a study of regulatory T cells in long-lasting Graves disease. Study summary: Persistent cases took antithyroid drugs over 5 years and stayed TSH receptor antibody positive.

This CDR3 is 13 amino acids long. Germline-derived CDR1 and CDR2 are KGHSH and LQKENI. The V end was cut by 8 bases, the J end by 0 bases, with 10 bases between. This clonotype was seen many times. As to time point: persistent/refractory GD, antithyroid drugs over 5 years with positive TRAb. Preparation of the TCR library used RNA extracted from PBMCs. Both iRepertoire HTBI primers and Arm-PCR of CDR3 regions were used to build the TCR beta libraries. In TCRdb, the multiplex PCR reads were re-called with MiXCR into one record per CDR3 protein. The sample holds 400,000 or so distinct CDR3 sequences, less than 25% seen once.

The sequence came from a female donor with Graves disease. The chain joins TRBV18 to TRBJ1-1; D ambiguous. Material: peripheral blood mononuclear cells (PBMCs), obtained when the disease was refractory, from a patient treated with antithyroid drugs. CDR3 sequence reads: CASSPNMNTEAFF. In DNA form, the CDR3 reads TGTGCCAGCAGCCCCAACATGAACACTGAAGCTTTCTTT.